These 32 T cell receptor beta chains originate from one sample sequenced in a study of cytomegalovirus exposure and HLA in healthy donors. PCR amplification relied on 60 Vbeta primers (plus 13 Jbeta primers). The assay was immunoSEQ multiplex PCR, and TCRdb's table has in-frame clones only and misses some. The data show 130,000 to 150,000 clones, about 80% seen once. The material sequenced was PBMCs. The receptors were gathered from a man aged 35-49 years in good health and CMV-seronegative.

The chain recombines TRBV11-2 with TRBJ2-7, with D maybe TRBD1 (5 bases). The germline V gene has CDR1 SGHAT and CDR2 FQNNGV. The V gene lost 5 bases and the J gene lost 2 bases, with 7 bases spanning the gap. CDR3 length: 12 residues. This chain's CDR3 is CASSEGAYEQYF. The CDR3 coding sequence is TGTGCCAGCAGCGAAGGGGCCTACGAGCAGTACTTC.

V usage is TRBV18 and J usage is TRBJ1-3; D uncertain. Germline values: CDR1 KGHSH, CDR2 LQKENI. The CDR3 length is 15 residues. V was shortened by 2 bases and J by 0 bases, with 8 bases between the two germline ends. CDR3 sequence: CASSPEGNSGNTIYF. DNA of the CDR3: TGTGCCAGCTCACCAGAGGGAAACTCTGGAAACACCATATATTTT. The complete variable domain, with remaining parts taken from reference TRBV18 and TRBJ1-3, reads NAGVMQNPRHLVRRRGQEARLRCSPMKGHSHVYWYRQLPEEGLKFMVYLQKENIIDESGMPKERFSAEFPKEGPSILRIQQVVRGDSAAYFCASSPEGNSGNTIYFGEGSWLTVV.

The table lists this clone with a count of one. The gene calls are TRBV12-5 and TRBJ1-2; 10 positions agree with TRBD1. Trimming took 2 bases from V and 4 from J; bases not matched to a gene: 4. The CDR3 covers 15 residues. The V gene's germline CDR1 is LGHNT and CDR2 FRNRAP. CDR3 residues: CASGLPWTGGYGYTF. The DNA of the CDR3 is TGTGCTAGTGGTTTGCCGTGGACAGGGGGCTATGGCTACACCTTC.

The V gene is TRBV11-2, the J gene TRBJ2-1; possibly TRBD1 for D (5 bases). This CDR3 region has 12 residues. V lost 5 bases to trimming and J lost 9 bases, with 11 bases between them. Germline assignment: CDR1 SGHAT and CDR2 FQNNGV. The CDR3 DNA is TGTGCCAGCAGCATCAGGGTAGGTGAGCAGTTCTTC. It encodes CASSIRVGEQFF.

The chain recombines TRBV7-2 with TRBJ1-4; D remains ambiguous. V lost 7 bases and J 0 bases, leaving 9 bases between the germline ends. Germline V gene data show CDR1 as SGHTA and CDR2 as FQGNSA. This CDR3 contains 14 residues. The CDR3 loop is CASTAGSTNEKLFF. The CDR3 coding sequence is TGTGCCAGCACCGCGGGTTCAACTAATGAAAAACTGTTTTTT.

The gene calls are TRBV5-1 and TRBJ2-1, with unresolved D. V was trimmed by 3 bases and J by 5 bases, leaving 6 bases between them. Germline V gene sequence: CDR1 SGHRS, CDR2 YFSETQ. The CDR3 covers 12 residues. CDR3 amino acids: CASSSVNNEQFF. The DNA for the CDR3 is TGCGCCAGCAGCTCTGTAAACAATGAGCAGTTCTTC. The variable domain in full, with the rest retrieved from reference TRBV5-1 and TRBJ2-1, is KAGVTQTPRYLIKTRGQQVTLSCSPISGHRSVSWYQQTPGQGLQFLFEYFSETQRNKGNFPGRFSGRQFSNSRSEMNVSTLELGDSALYLCASSSVNNEQFFGPGTRLTVL.

V gene TRBV27 combines with J gene TRBJ2-7; 7 nucleotides match TRBD1. J was trimmed by 0 bases and V by 0 bases; bases with no gene match: 5. The CDR3 is 16 residues long. The V gene's germline CDR1 is MNHEY and CDR2 SMNVEV (reference sequence). DNA of the CDR3: TGTGCCAGCAGTTTATCGCCGGGACAGAGCTCCTACGAGCAGTACTTC. Translation gives CASSLSPGQSSYEQYF.

V usage is TRBV7-9 and J usage is TRBJ1-2; D call uncertain. Germline V gene sequence: CDR1 SEHNR, CDR2 FQNEAQ (reference sequence). Trimming removed 4 bases at V and 0 bases at J, with 9 bases between. The CDR3 has 14 residues. The CDR3 sequence is CASSSGVPNYGYTF. The CDR3 bases are TGTGCCAGCAGCTCCGGGGTCCCTAACTATGGCTACACCTTC.

The chain has TRBV11-3 and TRBJ2-1; D is unresolved. Trimming pared 4 bases from V and 8 bases from J, leaving 9 bases between. The CDR3 contains 12 residues. In germline, CDR1 is SGHNT, CDR2 YENEEA. CDR3 protein: CASSSQTDEQFF. The CDR3 DNA follows: TGTGCCAGCAGCTCACAGACCGATGAGCAGTTCTTC.

In this sample, this clone turned up once. The chain recombines TRBV30 with TRBJ1-3, with D possibly TRBD1 on 5 matching bases. V was pared by 0 bases and J by 2 bases, with 14 bases between. Germline loops: CDR1 GTSNPN, CDR2 SVGIG (reference sequence). The CDR3 runs 16 residues. CDR3: CAWSVDIGAPGNTIYF. The CDR3 bases are TGTGCCTGGAGTGTAGACATAGGGGCCCCTGGAAACACCATATATTTT.

This clone was detected only a few times. V usage is TRBV30 and J usage is TRBJ2-3; 7 bases align to TRBD2. Germline lookup yields CDR1 GTSNPN and CDR2 SVGIG (reference sequence). This CDR3 spans 14 amino acids. With 4 bases clipped from V and 7 bases from J, the junction kept 11 bases outside the gene matches. The CDR3 protein is CAWTKSGATNTQYF. The CDR3, as DNA: TGTGCCTGGACTAAAAGCGGGGCCACCAATACGCAGTATTTT.

The chain uses TRBV30 and TRBJ1-2; 8 bases align to TRBD1. The V and J ends lost 2 bases and 7 bases, in that order; junction bases with no gene match: 9. Germline loops: CDR1 GTSNPN, CDR2 SVGIG (reference sequence). The CDR3 runs to 14 residues. The CDR3 is CAWSFQGAGAGYTF. CDR3 coding DNA: TGTGCCTGGAGTTTCCAGGGGGCAGGTGCTGGCTACACCTTC.

The V and J genes are TRBV28 and TRBJ2-5; D is undetermined. The J call may be mistaken, given a closer DNA end match to TRBJ2-7. This CDR3 spans 14 amino acids. Germline V gene lookup returns CDR1 MDHEN and CDR2 SYDVKM. In DNA form, the CDR3 reads TGTGCCAGCAGCCCTTTTCAGGCCGACCACGAGCAGTACTTC. Encoded protein: CASSPFQADHEQYF.

This chain connects TRBV10-1 to TRBJ1-1; D call uncertain. Germline CDR1 is WNHNN and CDR2 is SYGVQD (reference sequence). This CDR3 has 13 amino acids. Between the trimmed V and J ends, which lost 5 bases and 0 bases, there was a span of 7 bases. In DNA, the CDR3 is TGCGCCAGCAGTCCGACATTGAACACTGAAGCTTTCTTT. Encoded protein: CASSPTLNTEAFF.

The chain joins TRBV6-1 to TRBJ2-5; 8 nucleotides line up with TRBD2. Trimming took 2 bases from V and 4 from J; bases not matched to a gene: 6. CDR1 and CDR2 (germline): MNHNS, SASEGT. This CDR3 region has 15 residues. CDR3 residues: CASSEREGRAETQYF. The CDR3 DNA reads as TGTGCCAGCAGTGAACGGGAGGGGAGGGCAGAGACCCAGTACTTC.

The chain has TRBV19 and TRBJ2-5, with D hard to call. The CDR3 consists of 15 residues. With 5 bases removed from V and 2 bases from J, the gap between germline ends came to 15 bases. Looked up from germline, CDR1 is LNHDA and CDR2 is SQIVND (reference sequence). The CDR3 sequence: CASSPETFRQETQYF. CDR3 coding DNA: TGTGCCAGTAGTCCCGAGACTTTCCGGCAAGAGACCCAGTACTTC.

This rearrangement joins TRBV5-1 to TRBJ2-3, with 9 bases lining up with TRBD1. Germline loops: CDR1 SGHRS, CDR2 YFSETQ. CDR3 length: 17 amino acids. With V trimmed by 0 bases and J by 0 bases, 5 bases remained unmatched. The CDR3: CASSLADRGGSTDTQYF. As DNA, the CDR3 is TGCGCCAGCAGCTTGGCTGACAGGGGGGGCAGCACAGATACGCAGTATTTT.

This clone was counted only a few times. The genes are TRBV6-1 and TRBJ2-7; TRBD1 aligns across 10 bases. CDR3 length equals 13 residues. CDR1 MNHNS and CDR2 SASEGT come from the germline V gene. The V gene end was trimmed by 8 bases and the J gene end by 6 bases; junction bases not matched to a gene: 7. CDR3 amino acids: CASGGQGIVEQYF. CDR3 nucleotide sequence: TGTGCCAGCGGGGGACAGGGGATCGTCGAGCAGTACTTC.

This clone turned up a few times. This chain joins TRBV7-9 and TRBJ1-1; maybe TRBD1 (6 bases). The CDR3 covers 15 residues. The V gene lost 7 bases and the J gene lost 0 bases, with 15 bases spanning the gap. Germline V lookup: CDR1 SEHNR, CDR2 FQNEAQ (reference sequence). CDR3 amino acids: CASTLTGDMNTEAFF. CDR3 coding DNA: TGTGCCAGCACCTTGACAGGAGACATGAACACTGAAGCTTTCTTT.

The CDR3 DNA reads as TGTGCCAGCAGCGGGACTAGCGGGGGGCGAGAGCAGTACTTC. Protein product: CASSGTSGGREQYF. The rearrangement links TRBV5-4 to TRBJ2-7, with 15 positions matching TRBD2. The CDR3 loop spans 14 amino acids. Germline CDR1 reads SGHNT; CDR2 reads YYREEE (reference sequence). Unmatched junction bases numbered 3, after V lost 4 bases and J lost 7 bases.

This chain connects TRBV10-1 to TRBJ2-5; perhaps TRBD1 as D (6 bases). The V end lost 2 bases, the J end lost 2 bases, and 12 bases lay between the germline ends. The CDR3 sequence is 15 residues long. The germline V gene encodes CDR1 WNHNN and CDR2 SYGVQD (reference sequence). The DNA for the CDR3 is TGCGCCAGCAGTGAGGGCCAGGGGTTACAAGAGACCCAGTACTTC. The encoded protein is CASSEGQGLQETQYF.

V gene TRBV6-5 combines with J gene TRBJ1-2; 11 bases agree with TRBD1. Losses at the gene ends were 4 bases for V and 8 bases for J; bases not matched to a gene: 9. Germline assignment: CDR1 MNHEY and CDR2 SVGAGI. The CDR3 covers 15 residues. DNA for the CDR3: TGTGCCAGCAGTTCCTCTGGGACAGGGGGGTGGGGCTACACCTTC. Residues: CASSSSGTGGWGYTF.

In its sample, this clone was seen a few times. The chain is built from TRBV9 and TRBJ2-6; unclear D gene. Per the germline V gene, CDR1 is SGDLS and CDR2 is YYNGEE. Trimming took off 0 bases at V and 0 bases at J, with 4 bases between the two ends. This CDR3 has 15 amino acids. CDR3 amino acids: CASSVGHSGANVLTF. As DNA, the CDR3 is TGTGCCAGCAGCGTAGGACACTCTGGGGCCAACGTCCTGACTTTC.

The chain uses TRBV6-1 and TRBJ1-3; 9 bases align to TRBD1. Unmatched junction bases numbered 1, after V lost 6 bases and J lost 7 bases. The CDR3 spans 12 residues. Germline CDR1 is MNHNS and CDR2 is SASEGT. CDR3 sequence reads: CASSGQGNTIYF. Written as DNA, the CDR3 is TGTGCCAGCAGCGGACAGGGGAACACCATATATTTT.

The V call is TRBV7-2, the J call TRBJ1-5; no firm D call. V lost 1 base and J lost 4, with 5 bases in between. CDR1 SGHTA and CDR2 FQGNSA come from the germline V gene. This CDR3 has 13 residues. CDR3: CASSLGENQPQHF. As DNA, the CDR3 is TGTGCCAGCAGCTTAGGGGAGAATCAGCCCCAGCATTTT.

The rearrangement joins TRBV4-3 to TRBJ1-4; D unresolved. Trimming took 5 bases from V and 5 from J, leaving 15 bases between them. The CDR3 totals 15 residues. CDR1 and CDR2 from the germline V gene are LGHNA and YSLEER. For the CDR3, the DNA is TGCGCCAGCAGCTCAAGGAGGGCCAGCAATGAAAAACTGTTTTTT. Translating gives CASSSRRASNEKLFF.

The chain couples TRBV7-2 to TRBJ2-5; weak D call: TRBD2 (6 bases). The V gene's germline CDR1 is SGHTA and CDR2 FQGNSA. V lost 5 bases and J lost 5, with 12 bases in between. The CDR3 has 13 residues. Here the CDR3 reads CASSAGLLETQYF. CDR3 nucleotide sequence: TGTGCCAGCAGCGCGGGACTCCTGGAGACCCAGTACTTC.

The rearrangement joins TRBV7-9 to TRBJ1-2; maybe TRBD1 (5 bases). Trimming shortened V by 8 bases and J by 2 bases, and 12 bases separated the two germline ends. The CDR3 contains 13 residues. CDR1 and CDR2 (germline): SEHNR, FQNEAQ (reference sequence). The CDR3 region is CASVIQENYGYTF. The CDR3 nucleotides are TGTGCCAGCGTTATACAGGAGAACTATGGCTACACCTTC.

In its sample, this clone was seen once. This chain connects TRBV19 to TRBJ1-2; 7 nucleotides match TRBD1. In germline, CDR1 is LNHDA, CDR2 SQIVND (reference sequence). Trimming cost V 4 bases and J 8 bases; bases outside gene matches: 7. The CDR3 sequence is 13 residues long. The DNA of the CDR3 is TGTGCCAGTAGTAGTGACAGGGCAAGGGGCTACACCTTC. Protein product: CASSSDRARGYTF.

V usage is TRBV7-8 and J usage is TRBJ1-4, with D tentatively TRBD1 (5 bases). In germline, CDR1 is SGHVS, CDR2 FQNEAQ. The CDR3 is 17 residues long. The V gene lost 3 bases and the J gene lost 0 bases, with 14 bases spanning the gap. The CDR3 DNA sequence: TGTGCCAGCAGCTTTGCGACAGAGCTTGCAACTAATGAAAAACTGTTTTTT. Translating it yields CASSFATELATNEKLFF.

The genes are TRBV11-2 and TRBJ1-1; 8 nucleotides align to TRBD1. Trimming at V came to 1 base and at J to 6 bases, leaving 7 bases not matched to a gene. Germline V gene lookup returns CDR1 SGHAT and CDR2 FQNNGV. The CDR3 spans 15 residues. CDR3: CASSLALRGRAEAFF. CDR3 coding DNA: TGTGCCAGCAGCTTAGCGCTCAGGGGGCGCGCTGAAGCTTTCTTT. Filled out from reference TRBV11-2 and TRBJ1-1, the complete variable domain reads EAGVAQSPRYKIIEKRQSVAFWCNPISGHATLYWYQQILGQGPKLLIQFQNNGVVDDSQLPKDRFSAERLKGVDSTLKIQPAKLEDSAVYLCASSLALRGRAEAFFGQGTRLTVV.

This clone was detected once. DNA of the CDR3: TGTGCCAGCTCACCCACAGGGGCAGATCAGCCCCAGCATTTT. Its translation: CASSPTGADQPQHF. This rearrangement joins TRBV18 to TRBJ1-5, with 7 bases aligning to TRBD1. Germline CDR1 reads KGHSH; CDR2 reads LQKENI. There are 14 residues in the CDR3. V was pared by 3 bases and J by 5 bases, with 4 bases of the junction left unmatched.